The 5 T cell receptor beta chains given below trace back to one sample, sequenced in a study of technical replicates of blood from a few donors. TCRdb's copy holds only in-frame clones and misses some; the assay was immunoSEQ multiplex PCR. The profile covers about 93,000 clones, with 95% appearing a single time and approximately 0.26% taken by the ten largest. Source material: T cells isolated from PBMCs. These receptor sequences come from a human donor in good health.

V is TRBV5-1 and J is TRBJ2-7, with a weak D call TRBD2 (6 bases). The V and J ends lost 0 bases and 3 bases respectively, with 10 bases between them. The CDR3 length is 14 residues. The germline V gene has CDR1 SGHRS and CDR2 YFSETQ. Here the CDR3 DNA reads TGCGCCAGCAGCTTGGTAGTTAGCGGCTACGAGCAGTACTTC. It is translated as CASSLVVSGYEQYF.

The CDR3 loop is CASAPPAHTDTQYF. Here the CDR3 DNA reads TGTGCCAGCGCGCCCCCCGCGCACACAGATACGCAGTATTTT. V usage is TRBV6-5 and J usage is TRBJ2-3; D ambiguous. CDR1 and CDR2 from the germline V gene are MNHEY and SVGAGI. CDR3 length: 14 amino acids. The germline V and J ends were trimmed by 8 bases and 2 bases, with 14 bases remaining between them.

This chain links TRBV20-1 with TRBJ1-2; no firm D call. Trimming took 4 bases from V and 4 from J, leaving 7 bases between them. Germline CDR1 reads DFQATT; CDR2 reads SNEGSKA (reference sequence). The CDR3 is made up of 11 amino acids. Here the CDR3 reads CSAIYVYGYTF. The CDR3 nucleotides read TGCAGTGCTATCTACGTCTATGGCTACACCTTC.

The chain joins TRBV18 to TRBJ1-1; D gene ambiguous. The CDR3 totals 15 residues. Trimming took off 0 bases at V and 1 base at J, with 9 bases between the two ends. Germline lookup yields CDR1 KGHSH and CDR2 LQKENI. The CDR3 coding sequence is TGTGCCAGCTCACCACCTGGAGGAGGGAACACTGAAGCTTTCTTT. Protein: CASSPPGGGNTEAFF. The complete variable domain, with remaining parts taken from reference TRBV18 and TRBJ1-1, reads NAGVMQNPRHLVRRRGQEARLRCSPMKGHSHVYWYRQLPEEGLKFMVYLQKENIIDESGMPKERFSAEFPKEGPSILRIQQVVRGDSAAYFCASSPPGGGNTEAFFGQGTRLTVV.

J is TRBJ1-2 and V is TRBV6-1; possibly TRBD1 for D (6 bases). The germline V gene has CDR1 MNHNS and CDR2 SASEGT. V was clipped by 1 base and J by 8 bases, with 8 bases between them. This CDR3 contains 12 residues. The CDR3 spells CASSEDREGYTF. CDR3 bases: TGTGCCAGCAGTGAAGACAGGGAAGGCTACACCTTC.